The source of this T cell receptor (beta chain) is a study of cytomegalovirus exposure and HLA in healthy donors. Study-wide results and limits: The study designated 150 to 200 TCR beta chains cytomegalovirus-associated. Exclusion applied to some V segments, including TRBV6-2 and TRBV6-3, as they were indistinguishable. More clonal expansion characterized HLA-associated TCR beta chains than equally common others in a later analysis.

It was with 60 Vbeta and 13 Jbeta primers that the PCR ran. TCRdb's copy holds only in-frame clones and misses some; the assay was immunoSEQ multiplex PCR. The sample includes approximately 200,000 clones, more than 75% seen only once; the top ten take over 1%. Note on this clone: Its specificity is unknown.

This CDR3 region has 15 residues. Deletions cut 4 bases from V and 4 bases from J, with 17 bases between. Per the germline V gene, CDR1 is SGHRS and CDR2 is YFSETQ. This chain uses TRBV5-1 with TRBJ1-1; tentatively, D is TRBD1 (6 bases). Sequencing input: PBMCs. This clonotype was sampled from a human donor in good health. As DNA, the CDR3 is TGCGCCAGCAGCCTCCTAGAAAGGGGGATCACTGAAGCTTTCTTT. Residues: CASSLLERGITEAFF.